These 25 T cell receptor beta chains originate from one sample sequenced in a study of CD8+CD57+ T cells in acquired aplastic anemia. Genomic DNA provided the template from which TCR beta VDJ and CDR3 profiles were obtained. TCRdb re-called the reads with MiXCR, one entry per CDR3 protein. Of under 250,000 distinct CDR3 sequences in the sample, around 45% were seen once. Whoever was chosen for sequencing had shown CD8+CD57+ cell expansion by flow cytometry. Sequencing input: sorted CD4+, CD8+, or CD8+CD57+ T cells (not recorded which) from PBMCs. The origin of the receptors is a human donor with aplastic anemia.

On this clonotype itself: Just one base apart from a much larger clone, this may be a read error. The chain is built from TRBV7-2 and TRBJ1-4; no clear D gene. This CDR3 region has 16 residues. The germline V and J ends were trimmed by 6 bases and 0 bases, with 14 bases remaining between them. CDR1 SGHTA and CDR2 FQGNSA come from the germline V gene. In nucleotides, the CDR3 is TGTGCCAGCAGTCCCCGACGGGGTACAACTAATGAAAAACTGTTTTTT. It encodes CASSPRRGTTNEKLFF.

This clonotype was counted at least ten times. The gene calls are TRBV7-2 and TRBJ2-7; D perhaps matches TRBD2 (6 bases). Germline values: CDR1 SGHTA, CDR2 FQGNSA. The V and J ends lost 0 bases and 2 bases respectively, with 14 bases between them. The CDR3 contains 16 residues. The CDR3 sequence: CASSLAPGLAPYEQYF. The CDR3 DNA reads TGTGCCAGCAGCTTAGCCCCGGGACTCGCTCCCTACGAGCAGTACTTC.

This clonotype was observed at least ten times. The chain recombines TRBV28 with TRBJ1-6; D uncertain. Germline CDR1 MDHEN, CDR2 SYDVKM. CDR3 length equals 15 residues. Between the trimmed V and J ends, which lost 7 bases and 8 bases, there was a span of 18 bases. CDR3 sequence reads: CASNPRGSVYSPLHF. CDR3 coding DNA: TGTGCCAGCAATCCCCGCGGGTCGGTATATTCACCCCTCCACTTT.

In regard to this clonotype: A much larger clone lies one base from this, so it may be a read error. V usage is TRBV9 and J usage is TRBJ2-7; no definite D call. This CDR3 has 14 residues. Germline V gene lookup returns CDR1 SGDLS and CDR2 YYNGEE. V was pared by 4 bases and J by 0 bases, with 11 bases between. CDR3 in amino acids: CASSKFGSSYEQYF. The DNA for the CDR3 is TGTGCCAGCAGCAAATTTGGCAGCTCCTACGAGCAGTACTTC.

This clonotype was picked up many times. The chain links TRBV7-9 to TRBJ2-1; TRBD2 might be the D (5 bases). The germline gives CDR1 SEHNR, CDR2 FQNEAQ (reference sequence). The CDR3 is 15 residues long. V gave up 10 bases and J gave up 1 base, with 17 bases separating them. As DNA, the CDR3 is TGTGCCATCAAGAGGGCTAGCCAATCCTACAATGAGCAGTTCTTC. It specifies CAIKRASQSYNEQFF.

This clonotype has a count of ten or more. The chain links TRBV20-1 to TRBJ2-1; D call uncertain. Deletions cut 0 bases from V and 6 bases from J, with 18 bases between. Germline CDR1 DFQATT, CDR2 SNEGSKA (reference sequence). This CDR3 is 16 amino acids long. CDR3 residues: CSARDSPRMLRNEQFF. Here the CDR3 DNA reads TGCAGTGCTAGAGATTCTCCGCGGATGCTACGCAATGAGCAGTTCTTC.

At least ten counts were recorded for this clonotype. V gene TRBV4-3 combines with J gene TRBJ2-7; D could derive from TRBD1 or TRBD2 (5 bases each). Looked up from germline, CDR1 is LGHNA and CDR2 is YSLEER. Trimming stripped 3 bases from V and 0 bases from J, with 9 bases between. The CDR3 totals 14 residues. In DNA, the CDR3 is TGCGCCAGCAGCCAGGGGACGGTCTCCTACGAGCAGTACTTC. Protein product: CASSQGTVSYEQYF.

There are a few counts of this clonotype. A much larger clone is a single base away; this may be a read error. Likely a read error: the CDR3 ends without its conserved phenylalanine or tryptophan. This sequence joins TRBV7-9 and TRBJ2-5; 8 positions agree with TRBD2. V trimming: 5 bases; J trimming: 3 bases; junction bases outside the gene matches: 5. CDR3 length equals 14 residues. Looked up from germline, CDR1 is SEHNR and CDR2 is FQNEAQ (reference sequence). CDR3 bases: TGTGCCAGCAGCCTCCCGGGACTAGAAGAGACCCAGTACTCC. Protein sequence: CASSLPGLEETQYS.

The gene calls are TRBV2 and TRBJ2-2; the D gene is possibly TRBD2 (6 bases). The germline V and J ends were trimmed by 6 bases and 3 bases, with 14 bases remaining between them. This CDR3 is built from 15 residues. In germline, CDR1 is SNHLY, CDR2 FYNNEI. CDR3 loop: CASSRYSGYTGELFF. The DNA of the CDR3 is TGTGCCAGCAGCCGATATAGCGGCTACACCGGGGAGCTGTTTTTT.

The genes are TRBV20-1 and TRBJ2-5, with 9 positions matching TRBD2. The CDR3 totals 14 residues. V shed 3 bases and J 4 bases; nucleotides not matched to a gene: 6. Germline lookup yields CDR1 DFQATT and CDR2 SNEGSKA (reference sequence). CDR3 residues: CSARAGGAGETQYF. As DNA, the CDR3 is TGCAGTGCTAGGGCGGGGGGGGCAGGAGAGACCCAGTACTTC.

This clonotype has a count of ten or more. V and J are TRBV13 and TRBJ2-6; D gene unclear. V lost 3 bases, J lost 0 bases, and 6 bases lay in between. This CDR3 is 15 amino acids long. Per germline, CDR1 PRHDT and CDR2 FYEKMQ (reference sequence). DNA for the CDR3: TGTGCCAGCAGCTTTTGGGGCTCTGGGGCCAACGTCCTGACTTTC. Its translation is CASSFWGSGANVLTF. Together with reference TRBV13 and TRBJ2-6, the CDR3 gives the full variable domain: AAGVIQSPRHLIKEKRETATLKCYPIPRHDTVYWYQQGPGQDPQFLISFYEKMQSDKGSIPDRFSAQQFSDYHSELNMSSLELGDSALYFCASSFWGSGANVLTFGAGSRLTVL.

This chain links TRBV28 with TRBJ2-1; possible D gene TRBD2, 6 bases. V was cut by 7 bases and J by 0 bases, with 16 bases left in between. This CDR3 is 16 amino acids long. Per germline, CDR1 MDHEN and CDR2 SYDVKM. Here the CDR3 DNA reads TGTGCCAGCACCCAGACCGGGAGAAGCTCCTACAATGAGCAGTTCTTC. Protein product: CASTQTGRSSYNEQFF.

This clonotype was seen only a few times. The rearrangement uses TRBV4-3 and TRBJ2-1; the match to TRBD2 covers 7 bases. J gave up 4 bases and V 0 bases, and 6 bases lay outside the gene matches. The CDR3 is made up of 16 amino acids. Germline assignment: CDR1 LGHNA and CDR2 YSLEER. CDR3 residues: CASSQDGGVGYNEQFF. The CDR3 coding sequence is TGCGCCAGCAGCCAAGATGGGGGGGTAGGATACAATGAGCAGTTCTTC.

DNA for the CDR3: TGTGCCAGCAGTGAACTAGCGGGAGGGCCAGAGACCCAGTACTTC. Its translation: CASSELAGGPETQYF. The chain has TRBV7-9 and TRBJ2-5, with TRBD2 identical over 13 bases. Trimming removed 6 bases from V and 4 bases from J; junction bases left unmatched: 5. The V gene's germline CDR1 is SEHNR and CDR2 FQNEAQ (reference sequence). This CDR3 contains 15 residues.

This clonotype was seen many times. This chain connects TRBV20-1 to TRBJ2-5; tentatively, D is TRBD1 (6 bases). V was shortened by 0 bases and J by 5 bases, with 7 bases between the two germline ends. Germline values: CDR1 DFQATT, CDR2 SNEGSKA (reference sequence). This CDR3 spans 12 amino acids. CDR3 sequence (DNA): TGCAGTGCTAGAGAAGACAGGGAGACCCAGTACTTC. As protein: CSAREDRETQYF.

DNA of the CDR3: TGTGCCAGCAGTCACGGAACGGACAGGGGTAGCGATGAGCAGTTCTTC. It codes for CASSHGTDRGSDEQFF. The rearrangement uses TRBV6-6 and TRBJ2-1; 9 bases match TRBD1. Germline V gives CDR1 MNHNY, CDR2 SVGAGI (reference sequence). Losses at the gene ends were 5 bases for V and 8 bases for J; bases not matched to a gene: 13. This CDR3 contains 16 residues.

This clonotype was seen many times. The chain carries TRBV7-8 and TRBJ1-4; perhaps TRBD1 as D (6 bases). V lost 1 base, J lost 1 base, and 7 bases lay in between. The CDR3 is made up of 15 amino acids. The V gene's germline CDR1 is SGHVS and CDR2 FQNEAQ. The CDR3 coding sequence is TGTGCCAGCAGCTTAGAGGGGGAAACTAATGAAAAACTGTTTTTT. Amino acid sequence: CASSLEGETNEKLFF.

This clonotype was seen many times. The genes are TRBV24-1 and TRBJ2-3, with TRBD2 matching 7 bases. The CDR3 extends over 16 amino acids. The germline CDR1 and CDR2 sequences are KGHDR and SFDVKD. V dropped 3 bases and J dropped 4; count of bases not matched to a gene: 9. The CDR3 DNA reads as TGTGCCACCAGTGATCCGCTAGCGGTGGTTCCAGATACGCAGTATTTT. Residues: CATSDPLAVVPDTQYF.

This clonotype was seen repeatedly, ten times or more. This rearrangement joins TRBV2 to TRBJ2-1; weak D call: TRBD2 (6 bases). This CDR3 contains 10 residues. Germline-derived CDR1 and CDR2 are SNHLY and FYNNEI. Trimming took 10 bases from V and 10 from J, leaving 11 bases between them. This CDR3 is CATLSGEQFF. DNA of the CDR3: TGTGCCACCCTTAGCGGAGAGCAGTTCTTC.

The rearrangement uses TRBV7-3 and TRBJ2-2; D gene uncertain. This CDR3 contains 9 residues. Trimming pared 6 bases from V and 9 bases from J, leaving 2 bases between. The germline V gene has CDR1 SGHTA and CDR2 FQGTGA. CDR3 residues: CASSRELFF. CDR3 DNA sequence: TGTGCCAGCAGTAGGGAGCTGTTTTTT. Filled out from reference TRBV7-3 and TRBJ2-2, the complete variable domain reads GAGVSQTPSNKVTEKGKYVELRCDPISGHTALYWYRQSLGQGPEFLIYFQGTGAADDSGLPNDRFFAVRPEGSVSTLKIQRTERGDSAVYLCASSRELFFGEGSRLTVL.

Remarks on this clonotype: This clone may be a read error of a much larger clone one base away. J is TRBJ2-1 and V is TRBV5-6, with D perhaps assigned TRBD1 or TRBD2 (5 bases each). CDR1 and CDR2 (germline): SGHDT, YYEEEE. The CDR3 extends over 15 amino acids. CDR3 in DNA: TGTGCCAGCAGCTTGCGAGGGGCGTCCTACAATGAGCAGCTCTTC. This encodes CASSLRGASYNEQLF.

The chain employs TRBV9 and TRBJ1-2; 8 nucleotides line up with TRBD1. The CDR3 runs to 15 residues. Per the germline V gene, CDR1 is SGDLS and CDR2 is YYNGEE. The junction had 5 bases not matched to a gene; V was cut back by 3 bases and J by 1 base. DNA for the CDR3: TGTGCCAGCAGCGATGACAGGGGTTTTAACTATGGCTACACCTTC. Residues: CASSDDRGFNYGYTF.

The rearrangement joins TRBV5-1 to TRBJ2-3; 12 nucleotides match TRBD2. The CDR3 totals 16 residues. Germline values: CDR1 SGHRS, CDR2 YFSETQ. After removal of 4 bases from V and 0 bases from J, the junction contained 3 bases not matched to a gene. This chain's CDR3 is CASSDGLAGSTDTQYF. The CDR3 coding sequence is TGCGCCAGCAGCGATGGACTAGCGGGGAGCACAGATACGCAGTATTTT.

This chain connects TRBV28 to TRBJ1-1; 7 bases are a match to TRBD1. The V and J ends lost 2 bases and 4 bases, in that order; junction bases with no gene match: 4. Per germline, CDR1 MDHEN and CDR2 SYDVKM. The CDR3 contains 14 residues. CDR3 nucleotide sequence: TGTGCCAGCAGTTTAACAGGGGCGGGCACTGAAGCTTTCTTT. Translating it yields CASSLTGAGTEAFF. The whole variable domain, filled in from reference TRBV28 and TRBJ1-1, reads DVKVTQSSRYLVKRTGEKVFLECVQDMDHENMFWYRQDPGLGLRLIYFSYDVKMKEKGDIPEGYSVSREKKERFSLILESASTNQTSMYLCASSLTGAGTEAFFGQGTRLTVV.

This clonotype was seen at least ten times. The CDR3, as DNA: TGTGCCAGCAGCTTAGGGATGAACGAGCAGTACTTC. Translating it yields CASSLGMNEQYF. The gene calls are TRBV13 and TRBJ2-7; unclear D gene. V lost 0 bases and J lost 5, with 5 bases in between. Germline loops: CDR1 PRHDT, CDR2 FYEKMQ (reference sequence). The CDR3 runs to 12 residues.